This record looks at one T cell receptor (beta chain) sequence and its context. Its antigen is unknown. It has no much larger one-base neighbor in the sample; base qualities were not kept. The time point label for this specimen denotes: about 25 weeks on oral tofacitinib. The sample's treatment or condition label is to be understood as: oral pan-JAK inhibitor, 5-10 mg twice daily. Lesional scalp punch biopsies and peripheral blood were collected from alopecia areata patients. PBMCs were separated by density centrifugation and stained for CD3, CD4 and CD8, after which CD4+ and CD8+ T cells were sorted on a FACSAria. Library preparation employed the immunoSEQ multiplex PCR assay. RNA was extracted from all samples and reverse transcribed into cDNA, which served as template for TCR sequencing. SuperScript III was used for first-strand cDNA synthesis, primed with a 2:1 mix of oligo-dT and random hexamers. A synthetic immune receptor repertoire was used to gauge amplification bias, and whatever bias remained was removed computationally. As for the original processing: Raw reads were preprocessed to remove errors, and CDR3 was defined by IMGT conventions from the conserved cysteine to phenylalanine. To get clonality, Shannon entropy was normalized by log2 of the number of productive unique TCRs and the result was subtracted from 1. Scalp TCRbeta sequences were cross-referenced with sorted blood CD4 and CD8 repertoires so that the CD4 or CD8 identity of scalp clones could be inferred. TCRdb's version of the immuneACCESS table is confined to in-frame rearrangements and falls short of the full clone set. An unresolved V gene accounts for under half of the shortfall where checked; the remainder is of unknown origin. The V and J calls and the clone size are those of that table, but D and trimming were determined from the DNA. The sample table records 100,000 to 140,000 clones; 84% of these occur just once. About 24% of the sample goes to the ten largest clones.

The entry originates in a study of CD8+ T cells in alopecia areata (dated by TCRdb to the late 2010s). Concerning the study at large: Treated patients were enrolled in an open-label pilot trial of oral tofacitinib, 5 to 10 mg twice daily, for moderate-to-severe alopecia areata. Clonality in the scalp was compared among normal scalp (n=4), patchy alopecia areata scalp (n=8), and alopecia totalis/universalis scalp (n=8). To study T cell clonal expansion in alopecia areata, the researchers applied high-throughput TCRbeta sequencing to both the C3H/HeJ mouse model and human patients. Biopsies were taken from tofacitinib-treated patients at baseline and at 4 and 24 weeks of treatment, and a later scalp biopsy was taken in several of the tofacitinib-treated patients. The SALT score, which quantifies the percentage of affected scalp surface area, was used to measure disease severity in treated patients. Human TCRbeta sequencing covered scalp tissue and sorted CD4+ and CD8+ peripheral blood T cells from patchy and totalis/universalis alopecia areata patients and healthy controls. RNA was obtained with the PAXgene miRNA kit for fixed scalp, the miRNeasy kit for PBMCs, and the RNeasy kit for mouse skin. TCRbeta CDR3 regions were amplified by immunoSEQ multiplex PCR with 35 Vbeta forward and 13 Jbeta reverse primers. Tofacitinib was administered for 6 to 18 months, and 6 months of follow-up off drug were then conducted to assess delayed response and recurrence. Findings and caveats that apply to the study as a whole: Many expanded lesional clones were found to persist in scalp and blood during tofacitinib treatment, and relapse after treatment cessation may be partly explained by this persistence. The treated cohort was small, with a single nonresponder, so links between baseline CD8+ expansion and response need larger studies. With tofacitinib, both scalp clonality and the number of expanded CD8+ clones among the top 100 scalp clones went down significantly. Higher clonality and more expanded CD8+ clones were observed in lesional scalp than in normal scalp, particularly in alopecia totalis/universalis, a finding suggestive of antigenic drive. Shared TCR sequences between patients were less evident than in mice, which may be partly attributable to HLA diversity in the patient population. Unlike mouse skin, where gammadelta T cells dominate, normal human skin contains resident alphabeta T cells that get sequenced too, which complicates analysis of the scalp TCR repertoire.

The junction carries 14 bases between V and J, which are trimmed by 6 bases and 8 bases respectively. The CDR3, cysteine through phenylalanine, is 14 amino acids long. Only the CDR3 DNA is retained, 42 bases long and in frame from the first base. Per the germline V gene (reference sequence), MNHEY is the CDR1 and SMNVEV is the CDR2. The sample was CD8+ T cells sorted from blood, taken at week 24, from a patient treated with tofacitinib. Recombination connected TRBV27 to TRBJ1-6, and the D gene may be TRBD1, 6 bases matching. The TCR originated in a human donor with alopecia areata. For the CDR3, the sequence is CASSPGQQDSPLHF. The nucleotide sequence reads as follows: TGTGCCAGCAGCCCCGGACAGCAAGATTCACCCCTCCACTTT.